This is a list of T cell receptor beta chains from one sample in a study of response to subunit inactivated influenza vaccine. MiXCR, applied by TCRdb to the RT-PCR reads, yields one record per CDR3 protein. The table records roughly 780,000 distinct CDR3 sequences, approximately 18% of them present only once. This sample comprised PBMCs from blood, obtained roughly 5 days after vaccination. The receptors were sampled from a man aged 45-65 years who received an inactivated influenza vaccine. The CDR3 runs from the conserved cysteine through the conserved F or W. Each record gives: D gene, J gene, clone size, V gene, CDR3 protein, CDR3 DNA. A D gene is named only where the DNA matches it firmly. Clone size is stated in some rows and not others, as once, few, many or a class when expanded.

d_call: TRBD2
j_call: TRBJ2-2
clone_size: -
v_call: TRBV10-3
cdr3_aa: CATRPAGGLELFF
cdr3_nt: TGTGCCACCCGGCCAGCGGGGGGGCTGGAGCTGTTTTTT

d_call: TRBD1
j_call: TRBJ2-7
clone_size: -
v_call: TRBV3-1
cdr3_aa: CASSQDRTGASYEQYF
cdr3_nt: TGTGCCAGCAGCCAAGATAGGACAGGGGCCTCCTACGAGCAGTACTTC

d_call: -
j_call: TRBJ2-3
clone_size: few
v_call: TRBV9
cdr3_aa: CASSPPEGLTDTQYF
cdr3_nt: TGTGCCAGCAGCCCCCCTGAGGGCCTCACAGATACGCAGTATTTT

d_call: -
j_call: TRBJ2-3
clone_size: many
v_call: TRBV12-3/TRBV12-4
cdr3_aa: CASSLALRGGPTDTQYF
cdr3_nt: TGTGCCAGCAGTTTAGCGCTTAGAGGCGGTCCCACAGATACGCAGTATTTT

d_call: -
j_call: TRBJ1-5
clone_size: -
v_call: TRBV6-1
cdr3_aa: CASSELSVSNQPQHF
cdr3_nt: TGTGCCAGCAGTGAACTATCAGTTAGCAATCAGCCCCAGCATTTT

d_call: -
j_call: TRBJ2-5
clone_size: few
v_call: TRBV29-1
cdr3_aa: CSVEFGPVRAETQYF
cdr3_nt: TGCAGCGTTGAGTTCGGCCCGGTTCGGGCGGAGACCCAGTACTTC

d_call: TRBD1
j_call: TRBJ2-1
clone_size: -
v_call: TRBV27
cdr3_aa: CASSPRTGVPEQFF
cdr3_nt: TGTGCCAGCAGTCCAAGGACAGGGGTCCCCGAGCAGTTCTTC

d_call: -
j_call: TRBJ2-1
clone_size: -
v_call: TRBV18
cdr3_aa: CASSPPMGDEQFF
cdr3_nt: TGTGCCAGCTCACCACCAATGGGGGATGAGCAGTTCTTC

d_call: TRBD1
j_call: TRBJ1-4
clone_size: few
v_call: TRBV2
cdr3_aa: CASSEQGAGEKLFF
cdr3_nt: TGTGCCAGCAGTGAGCAGGGGGCCGGGGAAAAACTGTTTTTT

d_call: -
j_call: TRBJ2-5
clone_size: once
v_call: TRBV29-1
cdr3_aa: CSVAGRYQETQYF
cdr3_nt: TGCAGCGTCGCTGGAAGGTACCAAGAGACCCAGTACTTC